Given below is one TCR beta chain in context. What it binds is not known. TRB rearrangements spanning V, D and J were amplified using mixed TRB-A/B primers. TCRdb itself ran the multiplex PCR reads through MiXCR, one entry per CDR3 protein. The repertoire has approximately 2,900 distinct CDR3 sequences, roughly a quarter of them found once; the top ten carry around 10%. TCR beta rearrangements were amplified from peripheral blood genomic DNA. The data derive from a study of T cell repertoires in aging, cancer and after chemotherapy. Study context: Glioblastoma patients receiving temozolomide-based therapy gave paired samples before and after chemotherapy.

V was clipped by 6 bases and J by 5 bases; unmatched bases: 6. This CDR3 spans 14 amino acids. Findings of the study overall: Age-matched healthy donors had significantly more diverse, less clonal blood TCR repertoires than untreated cancer patients. Loss of evenness, beyond lost richness, contributed to age-related TCR diversity decline in cancer patients.

This receptor was obtained from a human donor with a solid tumor. The specimen was blood. The V and J genes are TRBV12-3 or TRBV12-4 and TRBJ1-1; 10 bases fit TRBD1. The CDR3 here is CASSRTGGITEAFF. CDR3 nucleotide sequence: TGTGCCAGCAGCCGGACAGGGGGAATTACTGAAGCTTTCTTT.